This T cell receptor (beta chain) was identified during a study of shared clonotypes between healthy human individuals (dated by TCRdb to 2019 to 2021). General notes on the study: The cohort included three men and two women between 18 and 49 years of age. Per donor, three plates each were used for CD4 naive and CD4 memory, two for CD8 naive, and one for CD8 memory. To estimate repertoire size and how much clonotypes are shared between individuals, the study performed deep sequencing of blood TCR repertoires from a few healthy adults. To increase sequencing depth and limit assay-specific biases, TCR repertoire library preparation and sequencing were carried out by different laboratories using diverse techniques. Each donor's leukapheresis produced roughly between roughly 0.85 and 9.5 billion PBMCs.

The CDR3, cysteine through phenylalanine, is 13 amino acids long. Only CDR3 DNA is held: 39 bases, read in frame from base 1. V is cut by 5 bases and J by 11 bases, and the space between the germline ends is 18 bases. The germline V gene specifies SGHAT as CDR1 and FQNNGV as CDR2. Healthy HIV-negative adults with no recently reported acute infections or vaccinations were included as donors. All donors were Caucasian adults living in Nashville, Tennessee, USA. CD4+ T cells were enriched by magnetic negative selection; naive cells were then positively selected on CD45RA, and the negative fraction formed the memory subset. After blood collection by leukapheresis, PBMCs were isolated using Ficoll-Histopaque density gradient centrifugation and then cryopreserved in the vapor phase of liquid nitrogen. Purity and quantity of every magnetically sorted T cell population were checked by analytical flow cytometry. Genomic DNA was isolated from every sorted fraction and measured by UV absorbance on a Nanodrop 2000c.

Worth noting for this clone: Its antigen specificity is not known. No base quality information exists; no much larger clone differs at one position.

Using the deep immunoSEQ assay, TCR CDR3 regions were amplified from genomic DNA by multiplex PCR. For each cell subset, the extracted genomic DNA was distributed evenly across all wells of several immunoSEQ 96-well plates, and each plate served as one replicate. For sorted subsets, each replicate PCR was loaded with around 200 ng genomic DNA, equivalent to some 31,000 T cell genomes. Purified libraries were measured with a Qubit 3.0 fluorometer, size-checked on a Bioanalyzer 2100, and measured again with the KAPA Library Quantification kit. Every immunoSEQ 96-well plate was sequenced on a dedicated single-read 150-cycle Illumina NextSeq 550 flow cell. As for the authors' bioinformatics: The immunoSEQ output contained only junctional sequences without quality scores, so filtering could not match that applied to full-length reads. To assign V/J genes and CDR3, sequences were annotated using PyIR, a Python wrapper for IgBLAST v1.9, with IMGT germline references. Reads were filtered out if the reads had weak V/J assignments (E-value above 1e-6), no CDR3, stop codons, out-of-frame junctions, or ambiguous translated residues. V3J clonotypes were defined as sequences sharing the same inferred V gene, J gene, and CDR3 amino acid sequence. The percentage overlap between two repertoires was calculated by dividing the number of shared unique clonotypes by the size of the smaller repertoire. Repertoire richness was assessed with RTK rarefaction, the Chao1 estimator, and Recon v2.1 estimates of unobserved clonotypes. OLGA was used to compute generation probabilities for all TCRbeta clonotypes that the gDNA method yielded from a handful of donors. TCRdb mirrors the immuneACCESS table, restricted to in-frame sequences. Some clones are absent from its copies; in checked studies, under half trace to an unresolved V gene, and the reason for the others is unknown. The V and J calls and clone size come from that table; D and trimming were worked out from the DNA. The sample table holds millions of clones, of which approximately 90% were seen once. Of the sample, around 0.14% is held by the ten largest clones.

What the authors observed across the whole study: Sharing across a few donors was observed for roughly 5% of naive CD4, about 3.2% of naive CD8, 2% to 2.5% of memory CD4, and about 0.4% of memory CD8 clonotypes. Even with the large sequencing depth, rarefaction of the sorted-subset datasets indicated that sequencing was incomplete. Naive subsets generally had larger estimated clonotype richness than memory subsets did. The small number of donors limited the genetic and exposure-history diversity represented. Only blood was sampled, and tissue TCR repertoires likely differ from those in blood. Pairwise subsampling led to the expectation that sequencing depth would affect the degree of clonotype sharing among donors. Compared with non-shared clonotypes, the clonotypes found in all four sorted-subset donors had higher generation probabilities.

The rearrangement combines TRBV11-2 with TRBJ2-5; 6 matching bases give a weak D call of TRBD1. This receptor was taken from a young man in good health. The sample consisted of naive CD4+ T cells sorted from blood. Taken with the paper, the label for cell subset or site translates to: CD45RA+ positively selected. Read as DNA, the sequence is TGTGCCAGCAGCCTAAAGGGGGACATGGGGCAGTACTTC. Its translation is CASSLKGDMGQYF.